The 30 T cell receptor beta chains in this list originate from one sample, sequenced in a study of cytomegalovirus exposure and HLA in healthy donors. 60 Vbeta and 13 Jbeta primers were used in PCR. Clones were sequenced by immunoSEQ multiplex PCR, and TCRdb holds only the in-frame ones, with some missing. The sample has 120,000 or so clones; approximately 71% are singletons. Sample: PBMCs. These receptors all stem from a woman in her forties or fifties in good health and CMV-seronegative.

CDR3 residues: CASSSPLGERETKQFF. CDR3 nucleotide sequence: TGTGCCAGCAGTTCACCCCTTGGTGAGCGGGAGACCAAGCAGTTCTTC. V gene TRBV27 combines with J gene TRBJ2-1, with 8 bases matching TRBD2. V lost 4 bases, J lost 11 bases, and 16 bases stayed unmatched. Germline loops: CDR1 MNHEY, CDR2 SMNVEV (reference sequence). This CDR3 comprises 16 residues.

This chain uses TRBV10-3 with TRBJ1-5; no reliable D call. This CDR3 contains 12 residues. V lost 7 bases to trimming and J lost 6 bases, with 10 bases between them. CDR1 is ENHRY, CDR2 SYGVKD, per germline. CDR3 DNA sequence: TGTGCCATCACCATACTCCTTCAGCCCCAGCATTTT. It yields the protein CAITILLQPQHF.

Remarks on this clone: Other DNA sequences of this sample code for an identical CDR3. This chain links TRBV5-6 with TRBJ2-7, with TRBD2 matching over 12 bases. The CDR3 consists of 14 residues. CDR1 and CDR2 from the germline V gene are SGHDT and YYEEEE. V lost 3 bases and J lost 4; bases outside the gene matches: 2. The CDR3 nucleotides read TGTGCCAGCAGCTCCGGGACTAGCGGGTACGAGCAGTACTTC. It specifies CASSSGTSGYEQYF.

This rearrangement joins TRBV10-3 to TRBJ2-5; perhaps TRBD2 as D (7 bases). Germline V gives CDR1 ENHRY, CDR2 SYGVKD. This CDR3 region has 13 residues. Trimming stripped 10 bases from V and 1 base from J, with 13 bases between. Here the CDR3 DNA reads TGTGCCAATAGGGGGGGGCCCCAAGAGACCCAGTACTTC. It codes for CANRGGPQETQYF.

CDR3 loop: CASSFSGQGSYTF. The CDR3 bases are TGTGCCAGCAGCTTCTCGGGACAGGGTAGCTACACCTTC. The chain has TRBV7-3 and TRBJ1-2; TRBD1 aligns across 9 bases. In germline, CDR1 is SGHTA, CDR2 FQGTGA. The CDR3 is 13 residues long. V trimming: 3 bases; J trimming: 9 bases; junction bases outside the gene matches: 5.

In its sample, this clone was seen many times. The CDR3 sequence is CASSLVTSGRRGDEQYF. In DNA form, the CDR3 reads TGTGCCAGCAGCTTAGTGACTAGCGGGAGGAGAGGAGACGAGCAGTACTTC. V usage is TRBV7-9 and J usage is TRBJ2-7; 13 bases match TRBD2. From germline, CDR1 is SEHNR and CDR2 FQNEAQ (reference sequence). The CDR3 spans 17 residues. With 1 base clipped from V and 5 bases from J, the junction kept 8 bases outside the gene matches.

The chain couples TRBV4-1 to TRBJ2-3; TRBD2 matches at 11 bases. Germline values: CDR1 MGHRA, CDR2 YSYEKL. V was clipped by 4 bases and J by 2 bases; unmatched bases: 5. The CDR3 runs to 16 residues. CDR3 amino acids: CASSLRLAGLTDTQYF. CDR3 coding DNA: TGCGCCAGCAGCCTTAGACTAGCGGGGCTCACAGATACGCAGTATTTT.

The chain combines TRBV6-4 with TRBJ2-1; TRBD1 might be the D (7 bases). V was shortened by 0 bases and J by 4 bases, with 16 bases between the two germline ends. The CDR3 totals 17 residues. Germline V lookup: CDR1 MRHNA, CDR2 SNTAGT. DNA for the CDR3: TGTGCCAGCAGTGACTCGAGTGGAGGGGGCAATTACAATGAGCAGTTCTTC. This translates into CASSDSSGGGNYNEQFF.

This chain uses TRBV4-3 with TRBJ2-7; 7 bases are a match to TRBD2. The V gene's germline CDR1 is LGHNA and CDR2 YSLEER. The length of the CDR3 is 15 residues. The V segment lost 0 bases and the J segment 5 bases; nucleotides outside the gene matches: 7. The CDR3 loop is CASSQDAGVIDEQYF. In DNA, the CDR3 is TGCGCCAGCAGCCAAGATGCGGGAGTCATCGACGAGCAGTACTTC.

The chain recombines TRBV6-5 with TRBJ1-5; 7 nucleotides line up with TRBD1. The CDR3 sequence is 13 residues long. Losses at the gene ends were 2 bases for V and 5 bases for J; bases not matched to a gene: 0. Germline CDR1 MNHEY, CDR2 SVGAGI. CDR3 sequence: CASSYQGDQPQHF. The CDR3, as DNA: TGTGCCAGCAGTTACCAGGGGGATCAGCCCCAGCATTTT.

The genes are TRBV6-5 and TRBJ2-1; D gene ambiguous. The CDR3 is 16 residues long. Germline V gene data show CDR1 as MNHEY and CDR2 as SVGAGI. V was clipped by 0 bases and J by 2 bases, with 11 bases between them. CDR3 sequence: CASSYSLTVPYNEQFF. The CDR3 DNA reads TGTGCCAGCAGTTACTCCCTAACCGTCCCCTACAATGAGCAGTTCTTC.

In this sample, this clone turned up a few times. The V gene is TRBV7-6, the J gene TRBJ2-2, with 12 bases matching TRBD2. Germline CDR1 SGHVS, CDR2 FNYEAQ. V trimming: 1 base; J trimming: 3 bases; junction bases outside the gene matches: 6. This CDR3 has 18 residues. CDR3 region: CASSLEPTSGSDTGELFF. Here the CDR3 DNA reads TGTGCCAGCAGCTTAGAGCCGACTAGCGGGAGCGACACCGGGGAGCTGTTTTTT. Full variable domain (rest looked up from reference TRBV7-6 and TRBJ2-2): GAGVSQSPRYKVTKRGQDVALRCDPISGHVSLYWYRQALGQGPEFLTYFNYEAQQDKSGLPNDRFSAERPEGSISTLTIQRTEQRDSAMYRCASSLEPTSGSDTGELFFGEGSRLTVL.

CDR3 loop: CASSPGTAGQETQYF. In DNA form, the CDR3 reads TGTGCCAGCAGCCCCGGGACAGCAGGCCAAGAGACCCAGTACTTC. The chain carries TRBV5-4 and TRBJ2-5, with 7 bases matching TRBD1. V lost 4 bases to trimming and J lost 1 base; unmatched junction nucleotides: 7. Germline CDR1 and CDR2: SGHNT and YYREEE (reference sequence). CDR3 size: 15 residues.

The chain employs TRBV6-7 and TRBJ1-4; 9 nucleotides line up with TRBD1. TRBV6-7 is an open reading frame, and its role is uncertain. This CDR3 has 16 residues. The V gene end was trimmed by 8 bases and the J gene end by 4 bases; junction bases not matched to a gene: 11. CDR3 residues: CASGGQGEYRNEKLFF. CDR3 bases: TGTGCCAGCGGGGGACAGGGTGAGTATCGTAATGAAAAACTGTTTTTT.

This clone was observed once. V usage is TRBV28 and J usage is TRBJ2-7; 7 positions match TRBD2. Germline V gene sequence: CDR1 MDHEN, CDR2 SYDVKM. V dropped 3 bases and J dropped 3; count of bases not matched to a gene: 8. This CDR3 is 15 amino acids long. CDR3 amino acids: CASSLSSGGGYEQYF. The CDR3 DNA reads as TGTGCCAGCAGTTTGTCGTCCGGCGGGGGCTACGAGCAGTACTTC.

This chain uses TRBV29-1 with TRBJ1-2; 7 nucleotides line up with TRBD1. Germline CDR1 SQVTM, CDR2 ANQGSEA. This CDR3 has 13 amino acids. With 0 bases clipped from V and 8 bases from J, the junction kept 6 bases outside the gene matches. In DNA form, the CDR3 reads TGCAGCGTTGAAGATAAGGGGGCGCAGGGCTACACCTTC. Protein product: CSVEDKGAQGYTF.

The rearrangement links TRBV27 to TRBJ2-5, with a possible D match to TRBD1 (5 bases). CDR1 and CDR2 (germline): MNHEY, SMNVEV (reference sequence). There are 15 residues in the CDR3. Trimming pared 6 bases from V and 9 bases from J, leaving 23 bases between. The CDR3 is CASSTRMMGLASQYF. The CDR3 DNA sequence: TGTGCCAGCAGCACCCGAATGATGGGGCTGGCGTCCCAGTACTTC.

CDR3 bases: TGCAGCGTGGCGGGGACAGGGGCCCCCGAGCAGTACTTC. Its protein is CSVAGTGAPEQYF. V usage is TRBV29-1 and J usage is TRBJ2-7, with TRBD1 identical over 10 bases. The CDR3 spans 13 residues. Germline values: CDR1 SQVTM, CDR2 ANQGSEA. V lost 6 bases and J lost 6; bases outside the gene matches: 8.

This clone was picked up a small number of times. The V gene is TRBV6-1, the J gene TRBJ1-1; tentative D call: TRBD1 (5 bases). This CDR3 comprises 15 residues. Germline values: CDR1 MNHNS, CDR2 SASEGT. Trimming removed 1 base at V and 3 bases at J, with 12 bases between. CDR3 bases: TGTGCCAGCAGTGAAGGTGGGGCAATGTACACTGAAGCTTTCTTT. It codes for CASSEGGAMYTEAFF.

The CDR3 DNA sequence: TGTGCCAGCAGCTTGGCGGCTAGCGGGAGAAACACCGGGGAGCTGTTTTTT. As protein: CASSLAASGRNTGELFF. This chain uses TRBV5-6 with TRBJ2-2, with 10 bases fitting TRBD2. V shed 0 bases, J shed 2 bases, and the junction held 4 bases outside the gene matches. The CDR3 is made up of 17 amino acids. Germline V CDR1 and CDR2: SGHDT, YYEEEE.

The chain employs TRBV9 and TRBJ2-4; D is unresolved. Germline V gene data show CDR1 as SGDLS and CDR2 as YYNGEE. Trimming took off 3 bases at V and 6 bases at J, with 7 bases between the two ends. CDR3 size: 12 residues. CDR3 in DNA: TGTGCCAGCAGCGGGTCAGGAAACATTCAGTACTTC. It yields the protein CASSGSGNIQYF. Based on the CDR3 plus reference TRBV9 and TRBJ2-4, the full variable domain is DSGVTQTPKHLITATGQRVTLRCSPRSGDLSVYWYQQSLDQGLQFLIQYYNGEERAKGNILERFSAQQFPDLHSELNLSSLELGDSALYFCASSGSGNIQYFGAGTRLSVL.

The CDR3 nucleotides read TGTGCCAGCAGCACTAGCGGGAGAAAGGAGGGCACAGATACGCAGTATTTT. Translation gives CASSTSGRKEGTDTQYF. This chain connects TRBV28 to TRBJ2-3; TRBD2 agrees at 11 bases. The CDR3 is 17 amino acids. Looked up from germline, CDR1 is MDHEN and CDR2 is SYDVKM. J was trimmed by 1 base and V by 6 bases; bases with no gene match: 9.

This clone was detected only a few times. The chain uses TRBV19 and TRBJ2-7; D is unclear. The V end lost 0 bases, the J end lost 2 bases, and 5 bases lay between the germline ends. Looked up from germline, CDR1 is LNHDA and CDR2 is SQIVND (reference sequence). The CDR3 spans 13 residues. This chain's CDR3 is CASSIDRTYEQYF. DNA for the CDR3: TGTGCCAGTAGTATAGACAGAACCTACGAGCAGTACTTC.

This clone has a single count. This sequence joins TRBV5-6 and TRBJ2-1; D call uncertain. The germline V and J ends were trimmed by 0 bases and 6 bases, with 4 bases remaining between them. The CDR3 spans 12 residues. From germline, CDR1 is SGHDT and CDR2 YYEEEE. The CDR3 protein is CASSLAVNEQFF. The CDR3 DNA is TGTGCCAGCAGCTTGGCAGTCAATGAGCAGTTCTTC.

The chain combines TRBV11-3 with TRBJ2-1, with no clear D. Germline CDR1 SGHNT, CDR2 YENEEA. With 1 base removed from V and 6 bases from J, the gap between germline ends came to 10 bases. This CDR3 has 14 amino acids. The CDR3 spells CASSLVSVSNEQFF. The CDR3 bases are TGTGCCAGCAGCTTAGTTTCAGTATCCAATGAGCAGTTCTTC.

This clone was observed a few times. The chain combines TRBV13 with TRBJ2-7, with unresolved D. This CDR3 has 12 amino acids. Germline loops: CDR1 PRHDT, CDR2 FYEKMQ (reference sequence). The germline V and J ends were trimmed by 4 bases and 4 bases, with 8 bases remaining between them. CDR3 bases: TGTGCCAGCAGCTATCAGGAATACGAGCAGTACTTC. This codes for CASSYQEYEQYF.

Details on this clone: The junction shows a germline mismatch at one end, possibly a read error. This sequence joins TRBV7-9 and TRBJ2-5; the match to TRBD2 covers 15 bases. The DNA end is a closer match to TRBJ2-7, so the J assignment may be wrong. The CDR3 contains 19 residues. Germline values: CDR1 SEHNR, CDR2 FQNEAQ (reference sequence). CDR3 in amino acids: CSSSHGLAGGPDNLYEQYF. The CDR3 DNA is TGTTCCAGCAGCCACGGACTAGCGGGAGGGCCCGACAATCTATACGAGCAGTACTTC.

The chain employs TRBV14 and TRBJ2-2; TRBD1 matches at 7 bases. The CDR3 is 15 residues long. The junction had 10 bases not matched to a gene; V was cut back by 4 bases and J by 8 bases. CDR1 is SGHDN, CDR2 FVKESK, per germline. CDR3: CASSLPGTALGELFF. CDR3 DNA: TGTGCCAGCAGCCTACCCGGGACAGCCCTGGGGGAGCTGTTTTTT.

The gene calls are TRBV28 and TRBJ1-2; D unresolved. CDR3 size: 14 residues. Between the trimmed V and J ends, which lost 4 bases and 6 bases, there was a span of 15 bases. Looked up from germline, CDR1 is MDHEN and CDR2 is SYDVKM. CDR3 in DNA: TGTGCCAGCAGTTCCGGGCTCGCGAGGGATGGCTACACCTTC. Amino acid sequence: CASSSGLARDGYTF.

The rearrangement links TRBV7-2 to TRBJ1-2; D gene unclear. Trimming cost V 2 bases and J 5 bases, with 6 bases left between them. The CDR3 covers 12 residues. Germline assignment: CDR1 SGHTA and CDR2 FQGNSA. CDR3 DNA sequence: TGTGCCAGCAGCTTATCCGGGTATGGCTACACCTTC. This encodes CASSLSGYGYTF.